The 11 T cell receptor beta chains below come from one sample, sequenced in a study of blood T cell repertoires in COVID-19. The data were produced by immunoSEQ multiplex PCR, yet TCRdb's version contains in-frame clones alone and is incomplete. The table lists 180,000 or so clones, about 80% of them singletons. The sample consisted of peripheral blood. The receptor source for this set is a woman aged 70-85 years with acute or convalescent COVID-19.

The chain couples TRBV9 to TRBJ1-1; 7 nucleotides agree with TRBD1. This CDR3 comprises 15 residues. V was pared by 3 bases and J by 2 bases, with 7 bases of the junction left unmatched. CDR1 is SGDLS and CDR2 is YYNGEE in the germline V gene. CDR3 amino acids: CASSASWTGNTEAFF. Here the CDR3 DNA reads TGTGCCAGCAGCGCTTCCTGGACAGGAAACACTGAAGCTTTCTTT.

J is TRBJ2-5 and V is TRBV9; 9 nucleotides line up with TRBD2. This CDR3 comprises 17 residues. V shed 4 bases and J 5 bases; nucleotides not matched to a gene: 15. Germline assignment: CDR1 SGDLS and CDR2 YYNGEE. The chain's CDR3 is CASSPRSGGLNKETQYF. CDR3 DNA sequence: TGTGCCAGCAGCCCCCGTAGCGGGGGATTGAATAAGGAGACCCAGTACTTC.

The CDR3 protein is CASSLGRGGRETQYF. The CDR3 DNA follows: TGCGCCAGCAGCTTGGGTCGGGGGGGTCGAGAGACCCAGTACTTC. This sequence joins TRBV5-1 and TRBJ2-5; 8 nucleotides align to TRBD2. In germline, CDR1 is SGHRS, CDR2 YFSETQ. This CDR3 contains 15 residues. Trimming at V came to 0 bases and at J to 4 bases, leaving 5 bases not matched to a gene.

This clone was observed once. CDR3 region: CASSISLGNQPQHF. In nucleotides, the CDR3 is TGTGCCAGTAGTATCAGCCTAGGAAATCAGCCCCAGCATTTT. This rearrangement joins TRBV19 to TRBJ1-5; no clear D. This CDR3 spans 14 amino acids. V gave up 3 bases and J gave up 4 bases, with 10 bases separating them. The V gene's germline CDR1 is LNHDA and CDR2 SQIVND (reference sequence).

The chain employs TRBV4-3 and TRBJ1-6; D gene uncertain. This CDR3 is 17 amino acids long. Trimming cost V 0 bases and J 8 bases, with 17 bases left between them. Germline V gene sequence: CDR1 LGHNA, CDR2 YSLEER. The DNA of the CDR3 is TGCGCCAGCAGCCAAGACTGGGGAGGGCGGTATTATTCACCCCTCCACTTT. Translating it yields CASSQDWGGRYYSPLHF.

Here the CDR3 DNA reads TGTGCCAGCAGCTTAGAACTGGGGGCAGGGACCCAGTACTTC. This gives the protein CASSLELGAGTQYF. The gene calls are TRBV7-2 and TRBJ2-5; a possible D gene is TRBD1 (6 bases). CDR1 SGHTA and CDR2 FQGNSA come from the germline V gene. The V and J ends lost 1 base and 7 bases respectively, with 13 bases between them. CDR3 length: 14 amino acids.

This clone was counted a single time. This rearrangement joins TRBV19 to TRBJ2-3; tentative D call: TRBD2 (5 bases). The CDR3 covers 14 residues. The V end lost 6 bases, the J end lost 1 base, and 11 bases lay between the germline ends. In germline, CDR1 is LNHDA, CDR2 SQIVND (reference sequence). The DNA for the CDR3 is TGTGCCAGTAGCCCGCGGGTGGGCACAGATACGCAGTATTTT. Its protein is CASSPRVGTDTQYF.

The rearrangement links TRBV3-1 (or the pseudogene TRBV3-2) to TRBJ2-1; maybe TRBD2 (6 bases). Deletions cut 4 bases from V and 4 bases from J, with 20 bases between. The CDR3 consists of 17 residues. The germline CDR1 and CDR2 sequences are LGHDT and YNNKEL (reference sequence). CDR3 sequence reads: CASSPLMTGEGYNEQFF. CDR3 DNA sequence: TGTGCCAGCAGCCCATTGATGACGGGAGAAGGGTACAATGAGCAGTTCTTC.

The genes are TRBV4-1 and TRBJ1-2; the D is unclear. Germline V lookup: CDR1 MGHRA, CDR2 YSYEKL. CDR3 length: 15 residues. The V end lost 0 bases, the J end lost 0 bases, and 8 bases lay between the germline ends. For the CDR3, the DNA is TGCGCCAGCAGCCAAGATTGGCAGACTAACTATGGCTACACCTTC. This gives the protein CASSQDWQTNYGYTF.

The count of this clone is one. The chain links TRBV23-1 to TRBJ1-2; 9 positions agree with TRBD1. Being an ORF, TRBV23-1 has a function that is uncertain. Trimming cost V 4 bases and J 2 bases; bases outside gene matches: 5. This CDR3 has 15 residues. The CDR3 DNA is TGCGCCAGCAGTCTCCGTGGACAGGGGAACTATGGCTACACCTTC. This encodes CASSLRGQGNYGYTF.

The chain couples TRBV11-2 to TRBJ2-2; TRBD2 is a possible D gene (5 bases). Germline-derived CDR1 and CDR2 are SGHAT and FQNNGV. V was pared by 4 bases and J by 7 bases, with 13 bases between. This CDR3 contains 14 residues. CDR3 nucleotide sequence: TGTGCCAGCAGCTGGACCGCCCGGGGCGGGGAGCTGTTTTTT. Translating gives CASSWTARGGELFF. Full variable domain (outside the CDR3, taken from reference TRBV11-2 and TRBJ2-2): EAGVAQSPRYKIIEKRQSVAFWCNPISGHATLYWYQQILGQGPKLLIQFQNNGVVDDSQLPKDRFSAERLKGVDSTLKIQPAKLEDSAVYLCASSWTARGGELFFGEGSRLTVL.